Below are 32 T cell receptor beta chains sequenced from a single sample in a study of spatial heterogeneity in lung cancer. The time point here: sample taken at primary tumor resection. Researchers sequenced whole RNA taken from tumor, nontumor lung or frozen PBMC without sorting. One entry per CDR3 protein results from TCRdb running MiXCR on the 5' RACE reads. The data hold some 15,000 distinct CDR3 sequences, with 12% to 15% observed a single time. The sample in question was PBMCs, obtained at surgery. These receptors all come from a male donor with early-stage non-small cell lung cancer.

V usage is TRBV5-1 and J usage is TRBJ2-5; TRBD1 matches 8 bases. This CDR3 comprises 16 residues. V shed 2 bases and J 5 bases; nucleotides not matched to a gene: 11. Germline CDR1 SGHRS, CDR2 YFSETQ. The CDR3 protein is CASSFPKTGERETQYF. The CDR3 region has the DNA TGCGCCAGCAGCTTTCCCAAGACAGGGGAGAGGGAGACCCAGTACTTC.

The chain couples TRBV6-4 to TRBJ2-7; perhaps TRBD1 as D (6 bases). Per germline, CDR1 MRHNA and CDR2 SNTAGT. Trimming cost V 4 bases and J 3 bases, with 16 bases left between them. The CDR3 is made up of 15 amino acids. The CDR3 sequence: CASSVRAGDVYEQYF. CDR3 DNA: TGTGCCAGCAGTGTTAGGGCAGGGGATGTCTACGAGCAGTACTTC.

This clonotype was observed a single time. This chain joins TRBV29-1 and TRBJ2-3; D may be TRBD2 (6 bases). Germline assignment: CDR1 SQVTM and CDR2 ANQGSEA. V dropped 5 bases and J dropped 4 bases, with 13 bases sitting between them. The CDR3 contains 13 residues. CDR3 sequence: CSVYEGTSDTQYF. Here the CDR3 DNA reads TGCAGCGTTTATGAAGGGACTTCAGATACGCAGTATTTT.

In its sample, this clonotype was seen many times. The chain uses TRBV7-2 and TRBJ2-7; D call uncertain. V shed 1 base and J shed 3 bases, with 7 bases lying between them. Germline V lookup: CDR1 SGHTA, CDR2 FQGNSA. This CDR3 spans 13 amino acids. DNA of the CDR3: TGTGCCAGCAGCTTAGGGGTTGACTACGAGCAGTACTTC. Protein: CASSLGVDYEQYF. Full variable domain (outside the CDR3, taken from reference TRBV7-2 and TRBJ2-7): GAGVSQSPSNKVTEKGKDVELRCDPISGHTALYWYRQSLGQGLEFLIYFQGNSAPDKSGLPSDRFSAERTGGSVSTLTIQRTQQEDSAVYLCASSLGVDYEQYFGPGTRLTVT.

This clonotype was counted a few times. This CDR3 reads CASSVVGSSYNEQFF. CDR3 coding DNA: TGTGCCAGCAGCGTAGTAGGCAGCTCCTACAATGAGCAGTTCTTC. V gene TRBV9 combines with J gene TRBJ2-1; D ambiguous. The V gene lost 0 bases and the J gene lost 0 bases, with 7 bases spanning the gap. CDR3 length: 15 residues. The germline V gene has CDR1 SGDLS and CDR2 YYNGEE.

CDR3 amino acids: CASSLGRSNMNTEAFF. In nucleotides, the CDR3 is TGTGCCAGCTCACTTGGACGGTCTAATATGAACACTGAAGCTTTCTTT. V usage is TRBV18 and J usage is TRBJ1-1; no reliable D call. CDR3 length: 16 residues. Germline CDR1 KGHSH, CDR2 LQKENI. V lost 4 bases and J 0 bases, leaving 15 bases between the germline ends.

This chain connects TRBV4-2 to TRBJ1-5, with D possibly TRBD1 on 6 matching bases. The CDR3 has 16 residues. CDR1 and CDR2 from the germline V gene are LGHNA and YNFKEQ. V gave up 0 bases and J gave up 3 bases, with 12 bases separating them. The CDR3 here is CASSQDYRVPNQPQHF. DNA of the CDR3: TGTGCCAGCAGCCAAGATTACAGGGTCCCCAATCAGCCCCAGCATTTT.

This clonotype has more than one count but fewer than ten. V gene TRBV28 combines with J gene TRBJ2-1, with unresolved D. This CDR3 has 16 amino acids. The V end lost 6 bases, the J end lost 4 bases, and 19 bases lay between the germline ends. CDR1 and CDR2 from the germline V gene are MDHEN and SYDVKM. CDR3 coding DNA: TGTGCCAGCAGCCCTACGACAAAGGTCGTTTACAATGAGCAGTTCTTC. Translation: CASSPTTKVVYNEQFF. Using reference TRBV28 and TRBJ2-1 for the parts outside the CDR3, the full variable domain is DVKVTQSSRYLVKRTGEKVFLECVQDMDHENMFWYRQDPGLGLRLIYFSYDVKMKEKGDIPEGYSVSREKKERFSLILESASTNQTSMYLCASSPTTKVVYNEQFFGPGTRLTVL.

The chain links TRBV29-1 to TRBJ1-3; D unclear. Germline V lookup: CDR1 SQVTM, CDR2 ANQGSEA. This CDR3 is 13 amino acids long. Trimming removed 6 bases from V and 0 bases from J, with 9 bases in between. DNA of the CDR3: TGCAGCGTCAGCGCCGTCTCTGGAAACACCATATATTTT. Protein product: CSVSAVSGNTIYF.

This clonotype was observed a handful of times. The chain has TRBV9 and TRBJ1-1; no reliable D call. V lost 0 bases to trimming and J lost 3 bases, with 6 bases between them. Germline-derived CDR1 and CDR2 are SGDLS and YYNGEE. The CDR3 consists of 13 residues. The CDR3 here is CASSVDRDTEAFF. The CDR3 DNA reads TGTGCCAGCAGCGTAGACCGCGACACTGAAGCTTTCTTT. Based on the CDR3 plus reference TRBV9 and TRBJ1-1, the full variable domain is DSGVTQTPKHLITATGQRVTLRCSPRSGDLSVYWYQQSLDQGLQFLIQYYNGEERAKGNILERFSAQQFPDLHSELNLSSLELGDSALYFCASSVDRDTEAFFGQGTRLTVV.

The chain has TRBV2 and TRBJ2-5; D possibly uses TRBD1 or TRBD2 (5 bases each). The CDR3 contains 12 residues. Germline assignment: CDR1 SNHLY and CDR2 FYNNEI. V lost 5 bases to trimming and J lost 5 bases, with 9 bases between them. CDR3: CASSLEGETQYF. CDR3 DNA sequence: TGTGCCAGCAGTCTCGAGGGGGAGACCCAGTACTTC.

CDR3 loop: CASSLQTAYEQYF. CDR3 DNA: TGTGCCAGCAGTTTACAGACAGCCTACGAGCAGTACTTC. The chain recombines TRBV27 with TRBJ2-7; the D gene is possibly TRBD1 (5 bases). This CDR3 has 13 residues. Looked up from germline, CDR1 is MNHEY and CDR2 is SMNVEV (reference sequence). V was shortened by 2 bases and J by 2 bases, with 7 bases between the two germline ends.

In this sample, this clonotype turned up a few times. The CDR3: CASSLHDRGEQYF. The CDR3 DNA follows: TGTGCCAGCAGTTTGCACGACAGGGGCGAGCAGTACTTC. The chain carries TRBV28 and TRBJ2-7; 8 bases fit TRBD1. CDR1 is MDHEN, CDR2 SYDVKM, per germline. The length of the CDR3 is 13 residues. The junction had 4 bases not matched to a gene; V was cut back by 3 bases and J by 6 bases.

This clonotype has only a few counts. The chain couples TRBV28 to TRBJ1-2; D not resolved. V shed 3 bases and J shed 5 bases, with 4 bases lying between them. Germline CDR1 MDHEN, CDR2 SYDVKM. This CDR3 contains 11 residues. DNA of the CDR3: TGTGCCAGCAGTTTCCGATATGGCTACACCTTC. Its protein is CASSFRYGYTF.

This chain connects TRBV2 to TRBJ2-1; 7 nucleotides agree with TRBD2. Germline-derived CDR1 and CDR2 are SNHLY and FYNNEI. V trimming: 8 bases; J trimming: 1 base; junction bases outside the gene matches: 5. The CDR3 extends over 14 amino acids. The CDR3 DNA sequence: TGTGCCAGCCGGGGGGTCGGGTCCTACAATGAGCAGTTCTTC. As protein: CASRGVGSYNEQFF.

This clonotype turned up a few times. The chain carries TRBV15 and TRBJ2-3; perhaps TRBD2 as D (5 bases). Germline V gene data show CDR1 as LNHNV and CDR2 as YYDKDF (reference sequence). The CDR3 sequence is 14 residues long. V dropped 3 bases and J dropped 4 bases, with 11 bases sitting between them. CDR3 sequence: CATSSGVGADTQYF. DNA for the CDR3: TGTGCCACCAGCAGCGGGGTCGGAGCAGATACGCAGTATTTT.

The chain couples TRBV4-2 to TRBJ1-2, with 9 bases matching TRBD1. J gave up 8 bases and V 4 bases, and 8 bases lay outside the gene matches. Germline lookup yields CDR1 LGHNA and CDR2 YNFKEQ. This CDR3 has 14 amino acids. In DNA form, the CDR3 reads TGTGCCAGCAGCCCGACAGGGGGTCGGGACGGCTACACCTTC. This codes for CASSPTGGRDGYTF.

Only a few counts were recorded for this clonotype. The V gene is TRBV28, the J gene TRBJ2-5, with 7 bases aligning to TRBD1. Trimming took 7 bases from V and 1 from J; bases not matched to a gene: 3. CDR3 length equals 13 residues. Germline CDR1 MDHEN, CDR2 SYDVKM. This chain's CDR3 is CASNDRAQETQYF. In DNA form, the CDR3 reads TGTGCCAGCAATGACAGGGCCCAAGAGACCCAGTACTTC.

The chain recombines TRBV7-9 with TRBJ2-3; TRBD2 aligns across 12 bases. Germline V lookup: CDR1 SEHNR, CDR2 FQNEAQ (reference sequence). The CDR3 length is 17 residues. V was pared by 5 bases and J by 1 base, with 7 bases of the junction left unmatched. CDR3 DNA sequence: TGTGCCAGCAGCCTTTTTCGGACTAGCGGGGGCACAGATACGCAGTATTTT. The encoded protein is CASSLFRTSGGTDTQYF.

CDR3 in DNA: TGCACCAGCAGCCGGCCCTCCGGGACAGGGGGGTTGGATACGCAGTATTTT. Residues: CTSSRPSGTGGLDTQYF. The V and J genes are TRBV1 and TRBJ2-3; the table gives TRBD1 as D, unverified against the DNA. TRBV1 is a recognized pseudogene. CDR3 length: 17 amino acids.

The chain combines TRBV7-8 with TRBJ2-6; 8 bases are shared with TRBD1. Germline V CDR1 and CDR2: SGHVS, FQNEAQ. The CDR3 covers 20 residues. Losses at the gene ends were 5 bases for V and 1 base for J; bases not matched to a gene: 16. The CDR3 DNA sequence: TGTGCCAGCAGCCACCGCCCGGGGACAGGTTTTGTGTCTGGGGCCAACGTCCTGACTTTC. This translates into CASSHRPGTGFVSGANVLTF.

At least ten counts were recorded for this clonotype. V is TRBV4-2 and J is TRBJ2-7, with D perhaps being TRBD1 or TRBD2 (5 bases each). Germline CDR1 and CDR2: LGHNA and YNFKEQ. The V end lost 6 bases, the J end lost 5 bases, and 20 bases lay between the germline ends. This CDR3 spans 15 amino acids. The CDR3 sequence: CASRESGDLMDEQYF. The DNA for the CDR3 is TGTGCCAGCAGGGAGTCCGGGGACCTAATGGACGAGCAGTACTTC.

This clonotype is categorized as large. The CDR3 loop reads CASSREDRSNQPQHF. For the CDR3, the DNA is TGTGCCAGCAGCCGGGAAGACAGATCCAATCAGCCCCAGCATTTT. The chain couples TRBV5-5 to TRBJ1-5; D is possibly TRBD1 (5 bases). This CDR3 spans 15 amino acids. Germline lookup yields CDR1 SGHKS and CDR2 YYEKEE (reference sequence). V lost 4 bases to trimming and J lost 3 bases, with 14 bases between them.

The genes are TRBV12-3 or TRBV12-4 and TRBJ2-4, with D possibly being TRBD1 (5 bases). The CDR3 extends over 17 amino acids. The V and J ends lost 7 bases and 0 bases respectively, with 19 bases between them. The CDR3 spells CASTSEWGGRAKNIQYF. The CDR3 DNA sequence: TGTGCCAGCACCTCTGAATGGGGCGGACGAGCCAAAAACATTCAGTACTTC.

The sample holds many counts of this clonotype. This chain uses TRBV28 with TRBJ1-5; 9 nucleotides line up with TRBD1. Germline V gene lookup returns CDR1 MDHEN and CDR2 SYDVKM. V dropped 7 bases and J dropped 9; count of bases not matched to a gene: 7. This CDR3 region has 13 residues. Here the CDR3 DNA reads TGTGCCAGCAAACAGGGGGCTGTCGTGCCCCAGCATTTT. Protein: CASKQGAVVPQHF.

Many counts were recorded for this clonotype. The V call is TRBV28, the J call TRBJ1-2; D call uncertain. Germline lookup yields CDR1 MDHEN and CDR2 SYDVKM. Deletions cut 2 bases from V and 8 bases from J, with 9 bases between. The CDR3 is 12 amino acids. The CDR3 loop is CASSLLSMGYTF. In nucleotides, the CDR3 is TGTGCCAGCAGTTTACTCTCTATGGGCTACACCTTC.

In its sample, this clonotype was seen a few times. The chain uses TRBV30 and TRBJ1-4; 10 bases line up with TRBD1. V lost 0 bases to trimming and J lost 7 bases; unmatched junction nucleotides: 8. The germline CDR1 and CDR2 sequences are GTSNPN and SVGIG (reference sequence). The CDR3 has 16 amino acids. The CDR3 region is CAWSVPPDRGTEKLFF. In DNA, the CDR3 is TGTGCCTGGAGTGTACCCCCGGACAGGGGGACTGAAAAACTGTTTTTT.

The V gene is TRBV5-6, the J gene TRBJ2-1; D call uncertain. Germline CDR1 reads SGHDT; CDR2 reads YYEEEE. V lost 3 bases and J 6 bases, leaving 13 bases between the germline ends. The CDR3 has 14 residues. The CDR3 region has the DNA TGTGCCAGCAGCTGGGATCTAGTATCCAATGAGCAGTTCTTC. This gives the protein CASSWDLVSNEQFF.

This clonotype was found many times. The J gene is TRBJ1-1, the V gene TRBV28; perhaps TRBD1 as D (5 bases). Germline lookup yields CDR1 MDHEN and CDR2 SYDVKM. The V gene lost 7 bases and the J gene lost 1 base, with 19 bases spanning the gap. The CDR3 contains 16 residues. CDR3 in DNA: TGTGCCAGCATTACCCCAGGGATCGTGGGGAACACTGAAGCTTTCTTT. Amino acid sequence: CASITPGIVGNTEAFF.

This clonotype appeared a few times. The chain links TRBV10-3 to TRBJ1-3; D gene unclear. The V end was cut by 8 bases, the J end by 0 bases, with 5 bases between. CDR1 and CDR2 (germline): ENHRY, SYGVKD. This CDR3 comprises 12 residues. CDR3 nucleotide sequence: TGTGCCATCGGGGACTCTGGAAACACCATATATTTT. It codes for CAIGDSGNTIYF.

This clonotype has ten or more counts. The chain couples TRBV6-6 to TRBJ2-5; D not resolved. CDR1 is MNHNY and CDR2 is SVGAGI in the germline V gene (reference sequence). The CDR3 is made up of 14 amino acids. V was clipped by 0 bases and J by 1 base, with 6 bases between them. The CDR3: CASSYSGFQETQYF. The DNA of the CDR3 is TGTGCCAGCAGTTACTCGGGCTTCCAAGAGACCCAGTACTTC.

This clonotype was seen only a few times. V is TRBV28 and J is TRBJ1-1; 8 nucleotides agree with TRBD1. Germline assignment: CDR1 MDHEN and CDR2 SYDVKM. The length of the CDR3 is 12 residues. V dropped 3 bases and J dropped 11; count of bases not matched to a gene: 5. CDR3 sequence (DNA): TGTGCCAGCAGTTTCCAGGGGGCTGCGGCTTTCTTT. Protein sequence: CASSFQGAAAFF.